The subject of this entry is one TCR beta chain. Under the authors' procedure: It was from reference gene primer amplification that nucleated cell counts were estimated. The assay was immunoSEQ multiplex PCR, and TCRdb's table has in-frame clones only and misses some. The DNA gave D and trimming, while V, J and clone size come from that table. The profile shows around 190,000 clones, 70% to 80% of them singletons. This sample is part of a study of blood T cell repertoires in COVID-19. Study-level background: Spain, Italy and the United States supplied samples that represented acute and convalescent COVID-19. T cells, B-cell-depleted T cells, or PBMCs supplied cDNA or gDNA.

Trimming removed 1 base at V and 8 bases at J, with 9 bases between. The CDR3 extends over 14 amino acids. Germline V CDR1 and CDR2: SNHLY, FYNNEI. The chain employs TRBV2 and TRBJ1-6; D call uncertain. This receptor was taken from a woman in her forties or fifties with acute or convalescent COVID-19. Material for sequencing was peripheral blood. CDR3 amino acids: CASSEGPGYSPLHF. The CDR3 DNA reads as TGTGCCAGCAGTGAAGGGCCAGGCTATTCACCCCTCCACTTT.